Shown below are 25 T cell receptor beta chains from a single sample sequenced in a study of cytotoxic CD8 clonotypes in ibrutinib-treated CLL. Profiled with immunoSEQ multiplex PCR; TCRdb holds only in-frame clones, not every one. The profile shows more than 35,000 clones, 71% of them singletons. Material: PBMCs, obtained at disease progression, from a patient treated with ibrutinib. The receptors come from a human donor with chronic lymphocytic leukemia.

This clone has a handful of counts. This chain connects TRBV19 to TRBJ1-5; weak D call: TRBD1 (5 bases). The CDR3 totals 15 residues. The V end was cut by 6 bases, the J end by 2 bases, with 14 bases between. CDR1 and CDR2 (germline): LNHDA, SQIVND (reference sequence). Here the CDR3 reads CASRSDKGGNQPQHF. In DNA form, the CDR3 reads TGTGCCAGTAGATCGGACAAGGGAGGCAATCAGCCCCAGCATTTT.

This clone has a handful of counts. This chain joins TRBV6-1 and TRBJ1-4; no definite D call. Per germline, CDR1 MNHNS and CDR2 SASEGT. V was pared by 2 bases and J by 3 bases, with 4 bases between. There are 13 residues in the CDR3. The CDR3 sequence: CASSESANEKLFF. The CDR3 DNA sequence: TGTGCCAGCAGTGAATCGGCTAATGAAAAACTGTTTTTT.

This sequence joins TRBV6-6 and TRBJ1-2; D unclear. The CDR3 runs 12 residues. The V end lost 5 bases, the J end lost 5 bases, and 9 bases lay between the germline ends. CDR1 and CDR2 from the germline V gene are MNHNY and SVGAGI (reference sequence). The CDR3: CASSPGIYGYTF. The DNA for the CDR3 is TGTGCCAGCAGTCCTGGAATATATGGCTACACCTTC.

CDR3 loop: CASSVPGQGSYEQYF. In nucleotides, the CDR3 is TGTGCCAGCAGTGTACCGGGACAGGGATCCTACGAGCAGTACTTC. This chain links TRBV2 with TRBJ2-7, with 9 positions matching TRBD1. V shed 4 bases and J 1 base; nucleotides not matched to a gene: 5. The CDR3 sequence is 15 residues long. Germline CDR1 reads SNHLY; CDR2 reads FYNNEI.

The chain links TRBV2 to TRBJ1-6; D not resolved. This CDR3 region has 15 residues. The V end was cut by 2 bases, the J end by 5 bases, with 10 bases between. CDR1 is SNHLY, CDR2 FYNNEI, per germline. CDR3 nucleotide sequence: TGTGCCAGCAGTGAAACCGGTGGGGATAATTCACCCCTCCACTTT. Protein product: CASSETGGDNSPLHF.

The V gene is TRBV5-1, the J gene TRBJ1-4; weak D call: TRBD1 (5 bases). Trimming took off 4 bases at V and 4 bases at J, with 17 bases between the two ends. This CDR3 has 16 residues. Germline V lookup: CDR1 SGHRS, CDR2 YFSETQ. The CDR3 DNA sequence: TGCGCCAGCAGCCGTTCGGGACCCCGCATTAATGAAAAACTGTTTTTT. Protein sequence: CASSRSGPRINEKLFF.

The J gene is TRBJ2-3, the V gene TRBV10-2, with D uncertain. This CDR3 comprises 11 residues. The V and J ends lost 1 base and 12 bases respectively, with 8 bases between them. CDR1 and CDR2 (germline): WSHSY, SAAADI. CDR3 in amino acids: CASSELLYQYF. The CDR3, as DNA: TGCGCCAGCAGTGAGTTGCTTTACCAGTATTTT.

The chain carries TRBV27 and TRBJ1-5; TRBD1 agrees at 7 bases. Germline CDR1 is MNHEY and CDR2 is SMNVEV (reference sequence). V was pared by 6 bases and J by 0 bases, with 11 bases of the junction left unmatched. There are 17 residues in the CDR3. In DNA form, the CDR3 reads TGTGCCAGCAGCCCAGAGGCGACAGGGCATAGCAATCAGCCCCAGCATTTT. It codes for CASSPEATGHSNQPQHF.

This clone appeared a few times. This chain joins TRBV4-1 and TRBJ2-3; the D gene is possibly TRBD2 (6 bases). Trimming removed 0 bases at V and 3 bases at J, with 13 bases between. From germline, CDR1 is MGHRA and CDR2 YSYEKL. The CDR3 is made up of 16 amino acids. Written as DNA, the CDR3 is TGCGCCAGCAGCCAAGATTTTCCGGGGGTGACAGATACGCAGTATTTT. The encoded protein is CASSQDFPGVTDTQYF.

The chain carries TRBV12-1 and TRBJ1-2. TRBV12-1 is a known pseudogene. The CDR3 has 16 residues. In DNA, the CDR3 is TGTGCCAGCAGCTGGGACTCCTTCCCCCGTAACTATGGCTACACCTTC. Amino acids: CASSWDSFPRNYGYTF.

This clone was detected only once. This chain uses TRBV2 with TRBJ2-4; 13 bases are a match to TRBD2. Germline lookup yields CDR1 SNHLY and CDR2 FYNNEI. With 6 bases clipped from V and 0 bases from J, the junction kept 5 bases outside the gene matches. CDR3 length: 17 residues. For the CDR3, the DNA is TGTGCCAGCAGACAGAGGACTAGCGGGGGAGCCAAAAACATTCAGTACTTC. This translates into CASRQRTSGGAKNIQYF. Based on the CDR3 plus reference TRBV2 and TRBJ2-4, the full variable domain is EPEVTQTPSHQVTQMGQEVILRCVPISNHLYFYWYRQILGQKVEFLVSFYNNEISEKSEIFDDQFSVERPDGSNFTLKIRSTKLEDSAMYFCASRQRTSGGAKNIQYFGAGTRLSVL.

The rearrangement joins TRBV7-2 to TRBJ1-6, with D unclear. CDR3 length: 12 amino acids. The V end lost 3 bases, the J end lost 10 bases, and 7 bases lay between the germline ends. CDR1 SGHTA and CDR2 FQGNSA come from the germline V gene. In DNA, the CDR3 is TGTGCCAGCAGCTTCCGGAGCTCACCCCTCCACTTT. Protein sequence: CASSFRSSPLHF.

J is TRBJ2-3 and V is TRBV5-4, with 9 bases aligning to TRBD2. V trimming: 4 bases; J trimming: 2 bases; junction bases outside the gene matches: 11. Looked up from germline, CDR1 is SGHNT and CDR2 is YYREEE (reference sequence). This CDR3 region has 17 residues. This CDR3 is CASSILRGGGSTDTQYF. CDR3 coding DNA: TGTGCCAGCAGCATATTACGCGGGGGGGGATCCACAGATACGCAGTATTTT.

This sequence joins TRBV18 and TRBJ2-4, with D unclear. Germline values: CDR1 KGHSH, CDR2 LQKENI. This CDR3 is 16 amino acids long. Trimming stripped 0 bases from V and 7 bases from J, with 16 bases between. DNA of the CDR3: TGTGCCAGCTCACCACCGATAAGGGAACCCCGGAACATTCAGTACTTC. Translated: CASSPPIREPRNIQYF. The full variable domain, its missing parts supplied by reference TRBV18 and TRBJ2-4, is NAGVMQNPRHLVRRRGQEARLRCSPMKGHSHVYWYRQLPEEGLKFMVYLQKENIIDESGMPKERFSAEFPKEGPSILRIQQVVRGDSAAYFCASSPPIREPRNIQYFGAGTRLSVL.

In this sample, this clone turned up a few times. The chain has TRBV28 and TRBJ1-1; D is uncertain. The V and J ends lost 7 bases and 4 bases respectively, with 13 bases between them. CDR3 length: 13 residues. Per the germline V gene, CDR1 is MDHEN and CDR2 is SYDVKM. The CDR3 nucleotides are TGTGCCAGCATCGGATCGGGGTTCACTGAAGCTTTCTTT. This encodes CASIGSGFTEAFF.

DNA for the CDR3: TGTGCCAGCAGCCCCCGACTAGCGGGGGGAAATACGCAGTATTTT. It yields the protein CASSPRLAGGNTQYF. This chain joins TRBV9 and TRBJ2-3; TRBD2 aligns across 13 bases. The germline gives CDR1 SGDLS, CDR2 YYNGEE. Unmatched junction bases numbered 6, after V lost 4 bases and J lost 7 bases. The CDR3 is 15 amino acids.

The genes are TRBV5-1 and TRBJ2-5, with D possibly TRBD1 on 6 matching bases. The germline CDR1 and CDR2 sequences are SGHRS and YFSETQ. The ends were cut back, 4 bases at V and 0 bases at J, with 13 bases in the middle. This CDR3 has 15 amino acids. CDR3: CASSTGNRDQETQYF. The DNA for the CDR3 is TGCGCCAGCAGCACGGGGAACAGGGACCAAGAGACCCAGTACTTC.

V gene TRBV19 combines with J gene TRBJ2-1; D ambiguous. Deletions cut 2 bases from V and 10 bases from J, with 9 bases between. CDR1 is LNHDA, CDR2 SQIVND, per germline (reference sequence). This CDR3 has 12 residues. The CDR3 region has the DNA TGTGCCAGTAGTATACTTGGGTTAGAGCAGTTCTTC. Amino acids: CASSILGLEQFF. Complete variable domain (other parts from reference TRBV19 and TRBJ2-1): DGGITQSPKYLFRKEGQNVTLSCEQNLNHDAMYWYRQDPGQGLRLIYYSQIVNDFQKGDIAEGYSVSREKKESFPLTVTSAQKNPTAFYLCASSILGLEQFFGPGTRLTVL.

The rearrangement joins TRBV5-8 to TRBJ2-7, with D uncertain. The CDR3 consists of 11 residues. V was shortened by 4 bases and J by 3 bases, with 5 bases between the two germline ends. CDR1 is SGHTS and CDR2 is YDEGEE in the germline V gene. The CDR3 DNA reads TGTGCCAGCAGCCGAGACTACGAGCAGTACTTC. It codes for CASSRDYEQYF.

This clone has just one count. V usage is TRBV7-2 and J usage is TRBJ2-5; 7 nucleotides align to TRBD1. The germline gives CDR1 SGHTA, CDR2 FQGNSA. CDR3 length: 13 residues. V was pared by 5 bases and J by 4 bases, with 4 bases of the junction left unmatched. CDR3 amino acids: CASSVTGRETQYF. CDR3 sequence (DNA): TGTGCCAGCAGCGTGACAGGGAGAGAGACCCAGTACTTC.

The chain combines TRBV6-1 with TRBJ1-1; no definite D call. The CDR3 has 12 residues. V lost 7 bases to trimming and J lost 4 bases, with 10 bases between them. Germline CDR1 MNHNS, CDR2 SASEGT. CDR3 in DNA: TGTGCCAGCAACCCTGATACCACTGAAGCTTTCTTT. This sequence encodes CASNPDTTEAFF.

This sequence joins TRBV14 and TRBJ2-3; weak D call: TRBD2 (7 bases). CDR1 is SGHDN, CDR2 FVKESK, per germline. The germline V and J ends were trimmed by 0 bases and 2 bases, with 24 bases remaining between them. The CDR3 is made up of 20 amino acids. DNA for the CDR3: TGTGCCAGCAGCCAAGATGAAATTGCGGGGGCCCGAGGGTCCACAGATACGCAGTATTTT. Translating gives CASSQDEIAGARGSTDTQYF.

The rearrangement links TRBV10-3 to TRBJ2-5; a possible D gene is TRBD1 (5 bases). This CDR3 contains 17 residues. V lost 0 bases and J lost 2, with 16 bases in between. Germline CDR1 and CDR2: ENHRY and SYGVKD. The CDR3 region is CAISESTGTGQQETQYF. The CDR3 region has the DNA TGTGCCATCAGTGAGTCGACTGGTACAGGTCAACAAGAGACCCAGTACTTC.

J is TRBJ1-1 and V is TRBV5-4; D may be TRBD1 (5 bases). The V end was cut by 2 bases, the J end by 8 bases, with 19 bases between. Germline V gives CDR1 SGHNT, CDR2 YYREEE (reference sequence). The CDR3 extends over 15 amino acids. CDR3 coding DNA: TGTGCCAGCAGCTTCGACGGCCAGGGCCACAACGAAGCTTTCTTT. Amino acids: CASSFDGQGHNEAFF.

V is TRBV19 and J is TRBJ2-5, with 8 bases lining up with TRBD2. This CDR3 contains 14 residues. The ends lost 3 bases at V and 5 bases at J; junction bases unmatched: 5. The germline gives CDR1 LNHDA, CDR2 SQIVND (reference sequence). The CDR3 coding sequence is TGTGCCAGTAGTATCACAGCGGGGGTGGAGACCCAGTACTTC. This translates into CASSITAGVETQYF.